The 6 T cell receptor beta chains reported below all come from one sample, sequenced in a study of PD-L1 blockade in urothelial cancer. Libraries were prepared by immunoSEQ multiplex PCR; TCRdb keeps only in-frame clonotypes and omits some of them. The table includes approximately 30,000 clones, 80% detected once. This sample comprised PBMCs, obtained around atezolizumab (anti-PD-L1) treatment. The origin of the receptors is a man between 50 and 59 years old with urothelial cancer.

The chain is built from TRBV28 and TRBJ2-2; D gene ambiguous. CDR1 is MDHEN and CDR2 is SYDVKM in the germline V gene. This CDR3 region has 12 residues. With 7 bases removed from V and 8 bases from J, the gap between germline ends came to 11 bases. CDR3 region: CASNYGGGELFF. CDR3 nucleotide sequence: TGTGCCAGCAACTACGGTGGAGGGGAGCTGTTTTTT.

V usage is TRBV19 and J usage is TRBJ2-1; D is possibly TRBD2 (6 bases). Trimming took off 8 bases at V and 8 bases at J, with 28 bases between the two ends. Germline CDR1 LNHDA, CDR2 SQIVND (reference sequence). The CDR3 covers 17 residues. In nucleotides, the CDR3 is TGTGCCAGTGGAAATACCGGGACTCTACTCTGGTTCGATGAGCAGTTCTTC. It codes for CASGNTGTLLWFDEQFF.

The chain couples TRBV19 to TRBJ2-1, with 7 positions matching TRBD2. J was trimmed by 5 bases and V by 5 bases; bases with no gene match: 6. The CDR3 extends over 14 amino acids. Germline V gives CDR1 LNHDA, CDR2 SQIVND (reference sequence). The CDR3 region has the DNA TGTGCCAGTAGTTCGAGCGGGGATCACAATGAGCAGTTCTTC. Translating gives CASSSSGDHNEQFF.

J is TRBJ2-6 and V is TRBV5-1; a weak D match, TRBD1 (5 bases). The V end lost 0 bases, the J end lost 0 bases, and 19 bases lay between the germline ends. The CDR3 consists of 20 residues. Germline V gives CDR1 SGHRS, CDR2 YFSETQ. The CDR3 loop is CASSLAGRAGSPSGANVLTF. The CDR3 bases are TGCGCCAGCAGCTTGGCCGGTAGGGCAGGGTCGCCCTCTGGGGCCAACGTCCTGACTTTC.

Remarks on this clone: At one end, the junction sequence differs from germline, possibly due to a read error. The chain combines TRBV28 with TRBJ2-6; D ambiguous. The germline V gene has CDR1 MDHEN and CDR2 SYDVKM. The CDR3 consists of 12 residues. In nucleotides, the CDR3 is TGTGCCAGCAGTTTAGCGAATGAACCTCCGGGTTTC. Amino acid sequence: CASSLANEPPGF. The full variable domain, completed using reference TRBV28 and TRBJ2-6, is DVKVTQSSRYLVKRTGEKVFLECVQDMDHENMFWYRQDPGLGLRLIYFSYDVKMKEKGDIPEGYSVSREKKERFSLILESASTNQTSMYLCASSLANEPPGFGAGSRLTVL.

The CDR3 sequence: CASSRPPGATDTQYF. CDR3 DNA sequence: TGTGCCAGCAGCCGACCCCCGGGAGCGACAGATACGCAGTATTTT. The chain links TRBV7-6 to TRBJ2-3, with D maybe TRBD2 (6 bases). V lost 5 bases, J lost 3 bases, and 15 bases lay in between. Per the germline V gene, CDR1 is SGHVS and CDR2 is FNYEAQ. The CDR3 length is 15 residues.